This entry lists 22 T cell receptor beta chains sequenced from one sample in a study of blood T cell repertoires in COVID-19. Assay: immunoSEQ multiplex PCR; the TCRdb copy retains only in-frame clones and omits some. Here the sample spans about 82,000 clones, roughly 90% being singletons. The specimen was PBMCs or T cells enriched from blood (not recorded which). The receptors originated from a woman aged 45-60 years with acute COVID-19.

This clone was observed once. V is TRBV30 and J is TRBJ1-1; no firm D call. The length of the CDR3 is 12 residues. V lost 0 bases to trimming and J lost 11 bases, with 13 bases between them. The germline CDR1 and CDR2 sequences are GTSNPN and SVGIG (reference sequence). Here the CDR3 DNA reads TGTGCCTGGAGTGTACTGGAGGGATACGCTTTCTTT. This encodes CAWSVLEGYAFF.

CDR3 in DNA: TGTGCTACGAATAGGGGGGGGAGCTACTATGGCTACACCTTC. Translated: CATNRGGSYYGYTF. V gene TRBV19 combines with J gene TRBJ1-2; a weak D match, TRBD1 (6 bases). Per the germline V gene, CDR1 is LNHDA and CDR2 is SQIVND (reference sequence). The CDR3 length is 14 residues.

CDR3 in amino acids: CASSYYREKLFF. In nucleotides, the CDR3 is TGTGCCAGCAGTTACTATCGGGAAAAACTGTTTTTT. The chain joins TRBV6-2 or TRBV6-3 to TRBJ1-4; D ambiguous. The V end lost 1 base, the J end lost 8 bases, and 5 bases lay between the germline ends. Germline V gene sequence: CDR1 MNHEY, CDR2 SVGEGT. The CDR3 consists of 12 residues.

The chain uses TRBV11-2 and TRBJ1-3; D gene unclear. CDR1 and CDR2 from the germline V gene are SGHAT and FQNNGV. V lost 2 bases and J 0 bases, leaving 8 bases between the germline ends. There are 15 residues in the CDR3. CDR3 DNA sequence: TGTGCCAGCAGCTTACTGCGTTCCTCTGGAAACACCATATATTTT. This encodes CASSLLRSSGNTIYF.

V is TRBV18 and J is TRBJ1-1; D call uncertain. Trimming took off 2 bases at V and 1 base at J, with 5 bases between the two ends. Germline-derived CDR1 and CDR2 are KGHSH and LQKENI. The CDR3 has 13 amino acids. The CDR3 protein is CASSPSENTEAFF. For the CDR3, the DNA is TGTGCCAGCTCACCAAGCGAGAACACTGAAGCTTTCTTT. Drawing the rest from reference TRBV18 and TRBJ1-1, the complete variable domain is NAGVMQNPRHLVRRRGQEARLRCSPMKGHSHVYWYRQLPEEGLKFMVYLQKENIIDESGMPKERFSAEFPKEGPSILRIQQVVRGDSAAYFCASSPSENTEAFFGQGTRLTVV.

The chain links TRBV27 to TRBJ2-7, with 7 nucleotides matching TRBD1. Trimming at V came to 6 bases and at J to 3 bases, leaving 8 bases not matched to a gene. Per the germline V gene, CDR1 is MNHEY and CDR2 is SMNVEV (reference sequence). The CDR3 extends over 14 amino acids. The CDR3 DNA reads as TGTGCCAGCAGAGTACAGGGGCCCAACTACGAGCAGTACTTC. Protein: CASRVQGPNYEQYF.

V is TRBV6-5 and J is TRBJ2-1; the D gene is possibly TRBD2 (6 bases). The CDR3 is made up of 16 amino acids. With 0 bases removed from V and 8 bases from J, the gap between germline ends came to 17 bases. Germline V gene data show CDR1 as MNHEY and CDR2 as SVGAGI. DNA of the CDR3: TGTGCCAGCAGTTACTCTACTAGCCCGAGAGTAGATGAGCAGTTCTTC. Encoded protein: CASSYSTSPRVDEQFF.

The chain carries TRBV27 and TRBJ2-3, with TRBD2 identical over 9 bases. V shed 7 bases and J 12 bases; nucleotides not matched to a gene: 11. CDR3 size: 13 residues. From germline, CDR1 is MNHEY and CDR2 SMNVEV (reference sequence). This CDR3 is CASTPWASGTQYF. CDR3 coding DNA: TGTGCCAGCACCCCATGGGCTAGCGGGACACAGTATTTT.

The chain joins TRBV19 to TRBJ2-2; TRBD1 aligns across 9 bases. Trimming at V came to 9 bases and at J to 1 base, leaving 3 bases not matched to a gene. This CDR3 region has 14 residues. Germline loops: CDR1 LNHDA, CDR2 SQIVND (reference sequence). The CDR3 reads CASHRGLNTGELFF. The CDR3 bases are TGTGCCAGCCACAGGGGGCTGAACACCGGGGAGCTGTTTTTT.

V is TRBV12-3 or TRBV12-4 and J is TRBJ1-2, with 7 bases matching TRBD1. The CDR3 loop spans 13 amino acids. With V trimmed by 4 bases and J by 3 bases, 2 bases remained unmatched. This CDR3 is CASSYGQDYGYTF. The CDR3 coding sequence is TGTGCCAGCAGTTATGGACAGGACTATGGCTACACCTTC.

This clone came up once. This rearrangement joins TRBV25-1 to TRBJ1-1; D may be TRBD1 (6 bases). The CDR3 totals 12 residues. Germline loops: CDR1 MGHDK, CDR2 SYGVNS. The V end was cut by 7 bases, the J end by 5 bases, with 11 bases between. The CDR3 reads CASIARGTEAFF. In nucleotides, the CDR3 is TGTGCCAGCATCGCCAGGGGAACTGAAGCTTTCTTT.

This clone is a singleton in its sample. The J gene is TRBJ1-2, the V gene TRBV27; tentatively, D is TRBD1 (5 bases). The germline V gene has CDR1 MNHEY and CDR2 SMNVEV (reference sequence). This CDR3 is built from 14 residues. V lost 4 bases to trimming and J lost 0 bases, with 9 bases between them. CDR3 amino acids: CASSSGRPNYGYTF. The CDR3 region has the DNA TGTGCCAGCAGTTCAGGGCGCCCTAACTATGGCTACACCTTC.

This chain links TRBV7-2 with TRBJ2-3, with D uncertain. The CDR3 length is 11 residues. Germline values: CDR1 SGHTA, CDR2 FQGNSA. V lost 8 bases and J lost 7, with 10 bases in between. This CDR3 is CASRGPYTQYF. The CDR3 nucleotides are TGTGCCAGCCGTGGCCCATATACGCAGTATTTT.

The genes are TRBV2 and TRBJ2-7; D is ambiguous. Deletions cut 6 bases from V and 6 bases from J, with 21 bases between. Germline V gene lookup returns CDR1 SNHLY and CDR2 FYNNEI. The CDR3 sequence is 15 residues long. CDR3: CASRSVSTLFGEQYF. In nucleotides, the CDR3 is TGTGCCAGCAGATCGGTCTCTACGCTCTTTGGCGAGCAGTACTTC.

The V and J genes are TRBV30 and TRBJ1-6, with 10 bases matching TRBD1. With V trimmed by 4 bases and J by 8 bases, 5 bases remained unmatched. The CDR3 extends over 14 amino acids. Germline CDR1 reads GTSNPN; CDR2 reads SVGIG (reference sequence). CDR3 in amino acids: CAWNRDRGDSPLHF. The CDR3 DNA reads as TGTGCCTGGAACCGGGACAGGGGTGATTCACCCCTCCACTTT.

The V call is TRBV11-2, the J call TRBJ2-7, with unresolved D. Germline CDR1 and CDR2: SGHAT and FQNNGV. The CDR3 runs 14 residues. The V and J ends lost 0 bases and 6 bases respectively, with 12 bases between them. The CDR3 spells CASSLDVGSREQYF. The CDR3 DNA is TGTGCCAGCAGCTTAGATGTGGGCAGCCGCGAGCAGTACTTC.

The chain uses TRBV30 and TRBJ1-5; no firm D call. The V gene's germline CDR1 is GTSNPN and CDR2 SVGIG (reference sequence). The length of the CDR3 is 14 residues. Trimming took off 0 bases at V and 10 bases at J, with 16 bases between the two ends. DNA for the CDR3: TGTGCCTGGAGTGTGGAGAGGGTTCGTGGACCCCAGCATTTT. Its protein is CAWSVERVRGPQHF.

By share, this clone ranks as medium-sized (0.01 to 0.1%). Within the sample, other DNA sequences also encode this same CDR3. This chain connects TRBV9 to TRBJ2-7; no reliable D call. Per the germline V gene, CDR1 is SGDLS and CDR2 is YYNGEE. Trimming removed 0 bases from V and 0 bases from J, with 7 bases in between. The CDR3 has 14 amino acids. The CDR3 DNA is TGTGCCAGCAGCGTAGTCCCTAGCTCCTACGAGCAGTACTTC. Protein product: CASSVVPSSYEQYF.

The V gene is TRBV6-5, the J gene TRBJ2-3; possibly TRBD2 for D (5 bases). Germline values: CDR1 MNHEY, CDR2 SVGAGI. The CDR3 length is 13 residues. V dropped 10 bases and J dropped 3 bases, with 14 bases sitting between them. The CDR3 is CATREFKTDTQYF. CDR3 DNA sequence: TGTGCCACCCGGGAATTTAAGACAGATACGCAGTATTTT.

The V and J genes are TRBV7-9 and TRBJ2-2; D might be TRBD2 (5 bases). Germline assignment: CDR1 SEHNR and CDR2 FQNEAQ (reference sequence). V was shortened by 1 base and J by 3 bases, with 9 bases between the two germline ends. CDR3 length equals 15 residues. CDR3 DNA: TGTGCCAGCAGCTTAGGTAGCGCAGACACCGGGGAGCTGTTTTTT. Translating it yields CASSLGSADTGELFF.

The chain carries TRBV29-1 and TRBJ1-2, with D possibly matching TRBD1 (5 bases). Trimming pared 7 bases from V and 7 bases from J, leaving 25 bases between. The germline V gene has CDR1 SQVTM and CDR2 ANQGSEA. CDR3 length: 15 amino acids. CDR3 sequence reads: CSAGQTGTEIFGYTF. DNA for the CDR3: TGCAGCGCTGGTCAAACCGGGACTGAAATATTTGGCTACACCTTC.

This sequence joins TRBV11-3 and TRBJ1-3; D may be TRBD1 (6 bases). Germline V gene data show CDR1 as SGHNT and CDR2 as YENEEA. Trimming removed 3 bases from V and 0 bases from J, with 12 bases in between. The CDR3 extends over 16 amino acids. CDR3 nucleotide sequence: TGTGCCAGCAGCTTTAGTTTACAGGGCTCTGGAAACACCATATATTTT. Amino acid sequence: CASSFSLQGSGNTIYF.